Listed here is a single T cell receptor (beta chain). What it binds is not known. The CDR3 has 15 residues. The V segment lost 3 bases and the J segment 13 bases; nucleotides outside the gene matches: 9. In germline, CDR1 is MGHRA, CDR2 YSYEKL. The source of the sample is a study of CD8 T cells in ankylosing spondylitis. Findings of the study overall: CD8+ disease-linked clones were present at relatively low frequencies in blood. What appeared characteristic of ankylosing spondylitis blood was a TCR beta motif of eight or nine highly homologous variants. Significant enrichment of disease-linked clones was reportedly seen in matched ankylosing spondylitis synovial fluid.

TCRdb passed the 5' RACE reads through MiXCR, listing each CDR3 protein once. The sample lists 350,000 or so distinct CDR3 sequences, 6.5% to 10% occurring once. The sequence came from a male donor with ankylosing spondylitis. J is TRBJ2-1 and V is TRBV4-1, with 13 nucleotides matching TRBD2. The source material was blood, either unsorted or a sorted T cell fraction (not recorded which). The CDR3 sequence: CASSQLGLAGETQFF. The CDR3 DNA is TGCGCCAGCAGCCAGCTAGGACTAGCGGGAGAGACACAGTTCTTC.